The next 24 T cell receptor beta chains were all read from a single sample in a study of cytomegalovirus exposure and HLA in healthy donors. Primers: 60 Vbeta forward and 13 Jbeta reverse. The assay was immunoSEQ multiplex PCR, and TCRdb's table has in-frame clones only and misses some. This repertoire shows 100,000 or so clones, around 80% found once; its top ten account for 2% to 2.5%. The sequencing input was PBMCs. These receptors were obtained from a man in his late teens or twenties in good health and CMV-seronegative.

V is TRBV19 and J is TRBJ1-1; D gene unclear. CDR3 size: 15 residues. Germline lookup yields CDR1 LNHDA and CDR2 SQIVND (reference sequence). Trimming stripped 0 bases from V and 0 bases from J, with 8 bases between. The CDR3 DNA reads as TGTGCCAGTAGTATAGATGGCCCCGTGAACACTGAAGCTTTCTTT. Its translation is CASSIDGPVNTEAFF.

This clone was recorded a few times. The rearrangement joins TRBV1 to TRBJ2-2; the table's D gene call, TRBD2, was not cross checked with the DNA. TRBV1 is shown as a pseudogene. This CDR3 spans 22 amino acids. CDR3 sequence reads: CTSSQEKYPLAGGPKYVGELFF. The CDR3 DNA sequence: TGCACCAGCAGCCAAGAAAAATACCCCCTAGCGGGGGGGCCTAAATACGTCGGGGAGCTGTTTTTT.

The gene calls are TRBV18 and TRBJ1-2; D ambiguous. The CDR3 spans 15 residues. V was cut by 3 bases and J by 3 bases, with 14 bases left in between. Germline lookup yields CDR1 KGHSH and CDR2 LQKENI. The CDR3 DNA reads as TGTGCCAGCTCACCGGGCAGGCAGGCCGACTATGGCTACACCTTC. Its protein product is CASSPGRQADYGYTF.

This chain links TRBV29-1 with TRBJ2-1, with 9 bases identical to TRBD2. After removal of 5 bases from V and 6 bases from J, the junction contained 20 bases not matched to a gene. The CDR3 contains 18 residues. Per the germline V gene, CDR1 is SQVTM and CDR2 is ANQGSEA. CDR3: CSVLSSGEGYWLGNEQFF. CDR3 sequence (DNA): TGCAGCGTTCTTTCTAGCGGGGAGGGATACTGGTTGGGCAATGAGCAGTTCTTC.

This clone occurred a few times. The rearrangement joins TRBV5-5 to TRBJ2-5, with D possibly being TRBD2 (6 bases). The J call may be mistaken, given a closer DNA end match to TRBJ2-7. The CDR3 loop spans 15 amino acids. Per the germline V gene, CDR1 is SGHKS and CDR2 is YYEKEE (reference sequence). As DNA, the CDR3 is TGTGCCAGCAGCTGGGGCGGGGATGCGTCCTACGAGCAGTACTTC. Its protein product is CASSWGGDASYEQYF.

V is TRBV7-9 and J is TRBJ1-1; 7 bases match TRBD1. The germline V gene encodes CDR1 SEHNR and CDR2 FQNEAQ (reference sequence). The CDR3 covers 15 residues. Losses at the gene ends were 5 bases for V and 11 bases for J; bases not matched to a gene: 17. CDR3 residues: CASSRDQTGLGSAFF. The DNA for the CDR3 is TGTGCCAGCAGCAGAGACCAGACAGGGCTTGGATCGGCTTTCTTT. The whole variable domain, remainder taken from reference TRBV7-9 and TRBJ1-1, is DTGVSQNPRHKITKRGQNVTFRCDPISEHNRLYWYRQTLGQGPEFLTYFQNEAQLEKSRLLSDRFSAERPKGSFSTLEIQRTEQGDSAMYLCASSRDQTGLGSAFFGQGTRLTVV.

The V and J genes are TRBV9 and TRBJ2-1; 9 bases agree with TRBD2. The CDR3 totals 16 residues. The germline V gene encodes CDR1 SGDLS and CDR2 YYNGEE. V dropped 1 base and J dropped 5; count of bases not matched to a gene: 7. CDR3 in amino acids: CASSVFGRGGDNEQFF. The CDR3 coding sequence is TGTGCCAGCAGCGTATTTGGTCGCGGGGGGGACAATGAGCAGTTCTTC.

V usage is TRBV7-9 and J usage is TRBJ1-6; 7 bases match TRBD1. The V gene end was trimmed by 6 bases and the J gene end by 4 bases; junction bases not matched to a gene: 3. The germline CDR1 and CDR2 sequences are SEHNR and FQNEAQ (reference sequence). The CDR3 has 14 amino acids. In DNA form, the CDR3 reads TGTGCCAGCAGAGGGACAGAATATAATTCACCCCTCCACTTT. Protein product: CASRGTEYNSPLHF.

The chain is built from TRBV11-2 and TRBJ2-7; possibly TRBD1 for D (5 bases). Trimming cost V 5 bases and J 2 bases, with 13 bases left between them. The CDR3 contains 14 residues. Germline values: CDR1 SGHAT, CDR2 FQNNGV. The CDR3 spells CASSPTGNPYEQYF. The CDR3, as DNA: TGTGCCAGCAGCCCAACAGGCAACCCCTACGAGCAGTACTTC.

This chain connects TRBV5-1 to TRBJ1-5; D is perhaps TRBD1 (5 bases). Trimming stripped 3 bases from V and 7 bases from J, with 11 bases between. This CDR3 is built from 13 residues. CDR1 is SGHRS, CDR2 YFSETQ, per germline. The CDR3 reads CASSSRVGQPQHF. The CDR3, as DNA: TGCGCCAGCAGCTCCAGGGTCGGACAGCCCCAGCATTTT.

The chain links TRBV30 to TRBJ2-3; 13 bases are a match to TRBD2. The CDR3 sequence is 18 residues long. Per germline, CDR1 GTSNPN and CDR2 SVGIG (reference sequence). Germline trimming cut 3 bases from V and 1 base from J; bases unmatched to any gene: 10. CDR3 sequence (DNA): TGTGCCTGGAGAGAGACGGGACTAGCGGGGCGTCGCACAGATACGCAGTATTTT. Residues: CAWRETGLAGRRTDTQYF.

The chain employs TRBV5-1 and TRBJ2-5, with a tentative D call TRBD2 (5 bases). The length of the CDR3 is 13 residues. V lost 4 bases to trimming and J lost 4 bases, with 11 bases between them. Germline CDR1 is SGHRS and CDR2 is YFSETQ. CDR3 sequence: CASSPGGGETQYF. CDR3 nucleotide sequence: TGCGCCAGCAGCCCTGGAGGTGGAGAGACCCAGTACTTC.

CDR3 nucleotide sequence: TGTGCCAGCAGCTTGCGGACAGCCCTTTCAACTAATGAAAAACTGTTTTTT. Amino acids: CASSLRTALSTNEKLFF. This chain connects TRBV5-6 to TRBJ1-4; weak D call: TRBD1 (6 bases). This CDR3 spans 17 amino acids. Looked up from germline, CDR1 is SGHDT and CDR2 is YYEEEE. V lost 1 base and J lost 0, with 13 bases in between. Full variable domain (missing parts from reference TRBV5-6 and TRBJ1-4): DAGVTQSPTHLIKTRGQQVTLRCSPKSGHDTVSWYQQALGQGPQFIFQYYEEEERQRGNFPDRFSGHQFPNYSSELNVNALLLGDSALYLCASSLRTALSTNEKLFFGSGTQLSVL.

J is TRBJ2-1 and V is TRBV15, with 7 bases aligning to TRBD1. Germline CDR1 LNHNV, CDR2 YYDKDF (reference sequence). The CDR3 runs 14 residues. Trimming cost V 2 bases and J 6 bases; bases outside gene matches: 4. CDR3 region: CATSRTDRVNEQFF. The CDR3, as DNA: TGTGCCACCAGCAGAACTGACAGGGTCAATGAGCAGTTCTTC.

The chain carries TRBV7-8 and TRBJ1-2; no reliable D call. Per germline, CDR1 SGHVS and CDR2 FQNEAQ. This CDR3 spans 15 amino acids. The V gene lost 2 bases and the J gene lost 0 bases, with 10 bases spanning the gap. CDR3 amino acids: CASSLNGVTNYGYTF. The CDR3 bases are TGTGCCAGCAGCTTAAACGGAGTGACTAACTATGGCTACACCTTC.

This chain connects TRBV7-9 to TRBJ1-2, with TRBD1 identical over 8 bases. V lost 5 bases to trimming and J lost 2 bases; unmatched junction nucleotides: 7. The CDR3 spans 15 residues. Germline assignment: CDR1 SEHNR and CDR2 FQNEAQ (reference sequence). CDR3 amino acids: CASSPVGTGNYGYTF. CDR3 sequence (DNA): TGTGCCAGCAGCCCTGTGGGGACAGGAAACTATGGCTACACCTTC. The full variable domain, completed using reference TRBV7-9 and TRBJ1-2, is DTGVSQNPRHKITKRGQNVTFRCDPISEHNRLYWYRQTLGQGPEFLTYFQNEAQLEKSRLLSDRFSAERPKGSFSTLEIQRTEQGDSAMYLCASSPVGTGNYGYTFGSGTRLTVV.

The chain recombines TRBV5-1 with TRBJ1-4; D may be TRBD1 (5 bases). Germline V gene sequence: CDR1 SGHRS, CDR2 YFSETQ. The CDR3 sequence is 14 residues long. Trimming removed 3 bases at V and 5 bases at J, with 11 bases between. CDR3 in amino acids: CASSSGGENEKLFF. For the CDR3, the DNA is TGCGCCAGCAGCTCGGGGGGGGAAAATGAAAAACTGTTTTTT.

The rearrangement links TRBV27 to TRBJ2-7, with D perhaps TRBD2 (5 bases). V was pared by 0 bases and J by 3 bases, with 12 bases between. The length of the CDR3 is 15 residues. The V gene's germline CDR1 is MNHEY and CDR2 SMNVEV (reference sequence). CDR3 amino acids: CASSLSNSGFYEQYF. The CDR3 region has the DNA TGTGCCAGCAGTTTATCGAATTCGGGGTTCTACGAGCAGTACTTC.

The V and J genes are TRBV7-2 and TRBJ1-1; 7 bases line up with TRBD1. This CDR3 is built from 13 residues. Germline V gives CDR1 SGHTA, CDR2 FQGNSA. J gave up 7 bases and V 5 bases, and 7 bases lay outside the gene matches. CDR3: CASSPGQPVEAFF. CDR3 in DNA: TGTGCCAGCAGCCCGGGACAGCCAGTTGAAGCTTTCTTT.

This clone was seen only a few times. The V call is TRBV25-1, the J call TRBJ1-1, with 9 bases lining up with TRBD1. From germline, CDR1 is MGHDK and CDR2 SYGVNS. V lost 2 bases, J lost 10 bases, and 5 bases stayed unmatched. There are 13 residues in the CDR3. The CDR3 DNA is TGTGCCAGCAGTGAACAGGGACAGGGAGGAGCTTTCTTT. The encoded protein is CASSEQGQGGAFF.

As to this clone: At one end, the junction sequence differs from germline, possibly due to a read error. The CDR3 loop is CASSLAQAEGAF. As DNA, the CDR3 is TGTGCCAGCAGCTTGGCCCAGGCGGAAGGGGCCTTC. The J gene is TRBJ1-2, the V gene TRBV5-4; TRBD1 is a possible D gene (5 bases). The CDR3 extends over 12 amino acids. Per the germline V gene, CDR1 is SGHNT and CDR2 is YYREEE (reference sequence).

This clone was picked up one time. This chain links TRBV27 with TRBJ1-5; D uncertain. The CDR3 sequence is 14 residues long. In germline, CDR1 is MNHEY, CDR2 SMNVEV (reference sequence). Trimming took off 3 bases at V and 2 bases at J, with 8 bases between the two ends. The DNA of the CDR3 is TGTGCCAGCAGTTTGGAGGCCCGCAATCAGCCCCAGCATTTT. It codes for CASSLEARNQPQHF.

The V call is TRBV29-1, the J call TRBJ2-5; a weak D match, TRBD1 (5 bases). The CDR3 spans 13 residues. Germline assignment: CDR1 SQVTM and CDR2 ANQGSEA. Trimming shortened V by 1 base and J by 0 bases, and 6 bases separated the two germline ends. CDR3 residues: CSVEGQYQETQYF. In DNA form, the CDR3 reads TGCAGCGTTGAAGGACAGTACCAAGAGACCCAGTACTTC.

This sequence joins TRBV19 and TRBJ2-1; 7 positions match TRBD2. V lost 6 bases, J lost 1 base, and 0 bases stayed unmatched. Per the germline V gene, CDR1 is LNHDA and CDR2 is SQIVND (reference sequence). The CDR3 runs 13 residues. The CDR3 coding sequence is TGTGCCAGTAGGGGGGGGTCCTACAATGAGCAGTTCTTC. Amino acids: CASRGGSYNEQFF.